The sequence of this TCR beta chain was determined in a study of control samples from healthy donors and cancer patients. This clone was found once. Sequencing used immunoSEQ multiplex PCR; TCRdb keeps in-frame clones, though not all of them. The sample lists just under 100,000 clones; approximately 93% were seen once. This TCR came from a man between 18 and 29 years old in good health. Sequencing was done on a sample of blood.

CDR3 protein: CASSQGALANTGELFF. The CDR3 DNA reads as TGTGCCAGCTCACAGGGCGCCCTAGCGAACACCGGGGAGCTGTTTTTT. V and J are TRBV18 and TRBJ2-2; D is undetermined. V lost 4 bases, J lost 0 bases, and 12 bases lay in between. The V gene's germline CDR1 is KGHSH and CDR2 LQKENI. The CDR3 spans 16 residues.